This T cell receptor beta chain was obtained from a study of blood T cell repertoires in COVID-19. Data came from immunoSEQ multiplex PCR; TCRdb stores just in-frame clones and leaves some out. The table lists about 81,000 clones, approximately 85% of them singletons, with 25% in the top ten. CDR3 length: 14 residues. V was clipped by 0 bases and J by 2 bases, with 8 bases between them. CDR1 is SGDLS, CDR2 YYNGEE, per germline. V usage is TRBV9 and J usage is TRBJ1-2, with a weak D call TRBD1 (5 bases). Sequencing was carried out using peripheral blood. This receptor was obtained from a human donor in a cohort sampled during active COVID-19. In DNA, the CDR3 is TGTGCCAGCAGCGTAGAGGCAGGGAACTATGGCTACACCTTC. Residues: CASSVEAGNYGYTF.